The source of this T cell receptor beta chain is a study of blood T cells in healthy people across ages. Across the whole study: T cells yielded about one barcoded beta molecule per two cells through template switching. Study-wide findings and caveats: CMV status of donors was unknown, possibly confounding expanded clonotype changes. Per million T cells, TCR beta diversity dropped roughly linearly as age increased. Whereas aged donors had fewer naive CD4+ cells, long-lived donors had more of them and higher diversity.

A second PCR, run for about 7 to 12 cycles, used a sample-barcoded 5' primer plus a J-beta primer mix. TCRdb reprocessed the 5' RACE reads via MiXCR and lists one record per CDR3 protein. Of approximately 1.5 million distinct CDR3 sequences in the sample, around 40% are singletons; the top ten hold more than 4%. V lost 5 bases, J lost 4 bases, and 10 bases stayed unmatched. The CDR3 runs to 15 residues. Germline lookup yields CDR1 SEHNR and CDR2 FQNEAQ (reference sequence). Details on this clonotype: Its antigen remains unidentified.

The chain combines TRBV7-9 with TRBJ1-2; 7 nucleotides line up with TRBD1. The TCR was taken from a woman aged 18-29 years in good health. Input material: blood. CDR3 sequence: CASSKGTAGGYGYTF. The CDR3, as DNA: TGTGCCAGCAGCAAAGGGACAGCGGGAGGCTATGGCTACACCTTC.